The 15 T cell receptor beta chains reported below all come from one sample, sequenced in a study of blood T cell repertoires in COVID-19. TCRdb's copy holds only in-frame clones and misses some; the assay was immunoSEQ multiplex PCR. The repertoire holds about 170,000 clones, with 87% as singletons. Sequencing used PBMCs or T cells enriched from blood (not recorded which). The receptors were sampled from a human donor with acute COVID-19. The donor label of this sample is uncertain.

This clone turned up a few times. The chain combines TRBV19 with TRBJ1-1; 9 nucleotides line up with TRBD1. J lost 4 bases, V lost 7 bases, and 4 bases had no gene match. Per the germline V gene, CDR1 is LNHDA and CDR2 is SQIVND (reference sequence). The CDR3 runs 13 residues. The DNA for the CDR3 is TGTGCCAGTAACGGACAGGGGAGCACTGAAGCTTTCTTT. Translated: CASNGQGSTEAFF.

The chain uses TRBV7-9 and TRBJ2-5; D perhaps matches TRBD2 (6 bases). The CDR3 length is 13 residues. Trimming removed 3 bases at V and 5 bases at J, with 10 bases between. CDR1 SEHNR and CDR2 FQNEAQ come from the germline V gene (reference sequence). In nucleotides, the CDR3 is TGTGCCAGCAGCTTTAGTGGGGGGGAGACCCAGTACTTC. Protein sequence: CASSFSGGETQYF.

The V call is TRBV19, the J call TRBJ1-2, with a weak D call TRBD1 (6 bases). Trimming shortened V by 5 bases and J by 3 bases, and 19 bases separated the two germline ends. CDR1 LNHDA and CDR2 SQIVND come from the germline V gene (reference sequence). This CDR3 has 16 amino acids. The CDR3 DNA follows: TGTGCCAGTAGTGGAGCGGGGGGGCTGCGGGACTATGGCTACACCTTC. The encoded protein is CASSGAGGLRDYGYTF.

This clone appeared a single time. The chain links TRBV4-3 to TRBJ1-2; 9 bases are a match to TRBD1. Germline assignment: CDR1 LGHNA and CDR2 YSLEER. CDR3 length: 13 residues. Trimming removed 4 bases from V and 8 bases from J; junction bases left unmatched: 5. This CDR3 reads CASSPGQGEGYTF. The CDR3 region has the DNA TGCGCCAGCAGCCCGGGACAGGGAGAGGGCTACACCTTC.

The chain combines TRBV6-5 with TRBJ1-4, with 9 bases identical to TRBD1. V gave up 6 bases and J gave up 8 bases; unmatched junction bases: 7. CDR3 size: 14 residues. Looked up from germline, CDR1 is MNHEY and CDR2 is SVGAGI. The DNA for the CDR3 is TGTGCCAGCAGGGACAGGGGAGACAGGGAAAAACTGTTTTTT. Translating gives CASRDRGDREKLFF.

The V gene is TRBV6-5, the J gene TRBJ1-1, with D possibly being TRBD1 (6 bases). Trimming stripped 8 bases from V and 3 bases from J, with 16 bases between. Germline values: CDR1 MNHEY, CDR2 SVGAGI. The CDR3 is 14 residues long. This chain's CDR3 is CASGFRGIDTEAFF. CDR3 in DNA: TGTGCCAGCGGGTTCAGGGGTATCGACACTGAAGCTTTCTTT.

The V call is TRBV10-1, the J call TRBJ1-1, with D tentatively TRBD1 (6 bases). There are 15 residues in the CDR3. The V end lost 7 bases, the J end lost 5 bases, and 20 bases lay between the germline ends. CDR1 and CDR2 (germline): WNHNN, SYGVQD (reference sequence). For the CDR3, the DNA is TGCGCCAGCACTCCCGGACAGCCTTTAGAGACTGAAGCTTTCTTT. Its protein is CASTPGQPLETEAFF.

J is TRBJ1-2 and V is TRBV18, with 8 nucleotides matching TRBD1. Germline V CDR1 and CDR2: KGHSH, LQKENI. This CDR3 region has 14 residues. With V trimmed by 2 bases and J by 4 bases, 3 bases remained unmatched. The CDR3 here is CASSPSDRVYGYTF. The CDR3 DNA reads TGTGCCAGCTCACCATCGGACAGGGTCTATGGCTACACCTTC.

The chain is built from TRBV3-1 (or the pseudogene TRBV3-2) and TRBJ2-6; D remains ambiguous. CDR1 and CDR2 from the germline V gene are LGHDT and YNNKEL (reference sequence). The CDR3 loop spans 17 amino acids. Deletions cut 0 bases from V and 0 bases from J, with 9 bases between. CDR3 region: CASSQEMGSSGANVLTF. As DNA, the CDR3 is TGTGCCAGCAGCCAAGAAATGGGCAGCTCTGGGGCCAACGTCCTGACTTTC.

The chain employs TRBV19 and TRBJ2-7; 9 positions agree with TRBD1. The trim removed 5 bases at V and 1 base at J, leaving 6 bases unmatched. From germline, CDR1 is LNHDA and CDR2 SQIVND (reference sequence). The CDR3 loop spans 15 amino acids. DNA for the CDR3: TGTGCCAGTAGTGTCGGACAGGGGATTTCCTACGAGCAGTACTTC. It encodes CASSVGQGISYEQYF.

V gene TRBV20-1 combines with J gene TRBJ1-4; a weak D match, TRBD1 (5 bases). V lost 3 bases and J 0 bases, leaving 11 bases between the germline ends. The CDR3 contains 15 residues. Germline V gene data show CDR1 as DFQATT and CDR2 as SNEGSKA (reference sequence). CDR3 sequence (DNA): TGCAGTGCTAGTACCGGGGGAACAACTAATGAAAAACTGTTTTTT. This encodes CSASTGGTTNEKLFF.

The CDR3 DNA is TGCGCCAGCAGCTCGCTGAAGCTTCAGGGGACCCAGTACTTC. Translation: CASSSLKLQGTQYF. The gene calls are TRBV5-1 and TRBJ2-5, with a tentative D call TRBD1 (5 bases). Looked up from germline, CDR1 is SGHRS and CDR2 is YFSETQ. V was pared by 3 bases and J by 7 bases, with 16 bases between. The CDR3 has 14 amino acids. The full variable domain, rest sourced from reference TRBV5-1 and TRBJ2-5, is KAGVTQTPRYLIKTRGQQVTLSCSPISGHRSVSWYQQTPGQGLQFLFEYFSETQRNKGNFPGRFSGRQFSNSRSEMNVSTLELGDSALYLCASSSLKLQGTQYFGPGTRLLVL.

The chain carries TRBV11-2 and TRBJ2-1; 7 bases align to TRBD1. With 5 bases clipped from V and 7 bases from J, the junction kept 5 bases outside the gene matches. Germline loops: CDR1 SGHAT, CDR2 FQNNGV. The CDR3 length is 13 residues. CDR3 residues: CASSRSRGNEQFF. For the CDR3, the DNA is TGTGCCAGCAGCCGGAGCAGGGGGAATGAGCAGTTCTTC.

This chain links TRBV7-9 with TRBJ2-1; 7 bases align to TRBD2. Germline V CDR1 and CDR2: SEHNR, FQNEAQ (reference sequence). The CDR3 has 16 amino acids. Losses at the gene ends were 5 bases for V and 0 bases for J; bases not matched to a gene: 7. CDR3 DNA: TGTGCCAGCAGCCCAGGGCGGGGGAGCTCCTACAATGAGCAGTTCTTC. Protein sequence: CASSPGRGSSYNEQFF.

This sequence joins TRBV7-9 and TRBJ1-1, with D perhaps matching TRBD1 (5 bases). The ends were cut back, 3 bases at V and 1 base at J, with 9 bases in the middle. The CDR3 runs to 14 residues. CDR1 and CDR2 from the germline V gene are SEHNR and FQNEAQ (reference sequence). CDR3 bases: TGTGCCAGCAGCTTTAGGACACAGAACACTGAAGCTTTCTTT. Translated, it gives CASSFRTQNTEAFF.